Below, one T cell receptor (beta chain) is given with its context. Trimming stripped 1 base from V and 3 bases from J, with 6 bases between. Germline loops: CDR1 GTSNPN, CDR2 SVGIG (reference sequence). CDR3 length: 12 amino acids. This specimen belongs to a study of blood T cell repertoires in COVID-19. Study context: PBMCs, B-cell-depleted T cells, or T cells provided the cDNA or gDNA that made up the material.

Patients from Seattle were sampled longitudinally, starting during active infection. Per the original data handling: How many nucleated cells were present was estimated from reference gene primer amplification. Clones were sequenced by immunoSEQ multiplex PCR, and TCRdb holds only the in-frame ones, with some missing. V, J and clone size reflect that table, while D and trimming were determined from the DNA. This table holds a few hundred thousand clones, more than 80% found once. V and J are TRBV30 and TRBJ2-5, with unresolved D. The TCR comes from a woman in her fifties or sixties with COVID-19, enrolled during active disease. The sequencing input was peripheral blood. The CDR3 region has the DNA TGTGCCTGGAGTGCCGGTAAAGAGACCCAGTACTTC. This translates into CAWSAGKETQYF.